Presented here are 4 T cell receptor beta chains from one specimen sequenced in a study of blood T cells in healthy people across ages. Primers used in a second PCR of roughly 7 to 12 cycles were a sample-barcoded 5' primer and a J-beta primer mix. Using its own MiXCR run on the 5' RACE reads, TCRdb lists one record per CDR3 protein. The sample contains approximately 800,000 distinct CDR3 sequences, roughly 46% of which appear only once. The source material was blood. Receptor source: a man at least 80 years old in good health.

J is TRBJ2-3 and V is TRBV12-3 or TRBV12-4; TRBD1 is a possible D gene (6 bases). The CDR3 spans 15 residues. With 3 bases removed from V and 5 bases from J, the gap between germline ends came to 15 bases. CDR3 region: CASSLDRGSGDTQYF. As DNA, the CDR3 is TGTGCCAGCAGTTTGGATAGGGGGAGTGGAGATACGCAGTATTTT.

The rearrangement joins TRBV12-3 or TRBV12-4 to TRBJ2-3; D is ambiguous. The length of the CDR3 is 16 residues. Trimming pared 3 bases from V and 4 bases from J, leaving 17 bases between. The CDR3 loop is CASSFKLSIPADTQYF. CDR3 bases: TGTGCCAGCAGTTTTAAGCTAAGTATACCGGCAGATACGCAGTATTTT.

The chain couples TRBV6-5 to TRBJ2-7, with 9 bases identical to TRBD1. CDR3 length equals 13 residues. J was trimmed by 7 bases and V by 4 bases; bases with no gene match: 5. The germline gives CDR1 MNHEY, CDR2 SVGAGI. CDR3 loop: CASSWTGAGEQYF. Here the CDR3 DNA reads TGTGCCAGCAGTTGGACAGGGGCGGGGGAGCAGTACTTC.

CDR3 loop: CASSSYRDNQPQHF. The CDR3 nucleotides are TGTGCCAGCAGCTCCTACAGGGATAATCAGCCCCAGCATTTT. The chain uses TRBV7-2 and TRBJ1-5; D perhaps matches TRBD1 (6 bases). CDR3 length equals 14 residues. Trimming removed 4 bases from V and 4 bases from J, with 11 bases in between. The germline V gene has CDR1 SGHTA and CDR2 FQGNSA. Complete variable domain (other parts from reference TRBV7-2 and TRBJ1-5): GAGVSQSPSNKVTEKGKDVELRCDPISGHTALYWYRQSLGQGLEFLIYFQGNSAPDKSGLPSDRFSAERTGGSVSTLTIQRTQQEDSAVYLCASSSYRDNQPQHFGDGTRLSIL.